What follows is one T cell receptor beta chain and its context. The antigen is undetermined. TCRdb's table, derived via immunoSEQ multiplex PCR, lists solely in-frame clones and lacks some. The sample shows 2.3 million or so clones, approximately 93% of them seen only once. The sample is drawn from a study of shared clonotypes between healthy human individuals. Study at large: Those who served as donors were a couple of women and a few men between the ages of 18 and 49.

Regarding the study as a whole: A limitation of the genetic and exposure-history diversity represented arose from few donors.

The germline gives CDR1 SGHTS, CDR2 YDEGEE. V dropped 4 bases and J dropped 4 bases, with 15 bases sitting between them. There are 15 residues in the CDR3. This clonotype was sampled from a man between 18 and 29 years old in good health. Some clones in this sample may be carry-over from other donors' samples. The specimen was naive CD4+ T cells from PBMCs. Sample subset: CD45RA+ positively selected. This chain uses TRBV5-8 with TRBJ1-3; tentative D call: TRBD1 (5 bases). The CDR3 loop is CASSLWGDQGNTIYF. CDR3 DNA: TGTGCCAGCAGCCTGTGGGGGGACCAAGGAAACACCATATATTTT.